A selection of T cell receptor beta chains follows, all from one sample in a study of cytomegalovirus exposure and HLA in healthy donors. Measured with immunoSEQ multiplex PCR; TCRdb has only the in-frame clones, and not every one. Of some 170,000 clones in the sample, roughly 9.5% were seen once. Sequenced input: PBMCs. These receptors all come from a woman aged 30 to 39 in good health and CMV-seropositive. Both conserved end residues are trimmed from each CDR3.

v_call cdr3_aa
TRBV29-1 SVRTSGETQY
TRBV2 ASSPGLARRNEQF
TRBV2 ASGGVSSYNEQF
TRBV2 ASSRQGRDEKLF
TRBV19 ASSPSTSGRETQY
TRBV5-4 ASSLAGYGANVLT
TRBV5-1 ASSSGQGVSYEQY
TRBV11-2 ASSPGLAGLQY
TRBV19 ASTPHRGPDRAEAF
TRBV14 ASSQDLVRGTEAF
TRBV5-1 ASSRDRGLNTEAF
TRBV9 ASSAGTSGSDTQY
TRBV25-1 ASRQAAGAYEQY
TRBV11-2 ASSLRPPGGPSSYEQY
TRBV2 ASSDRGQDTQY
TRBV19 ASSQDRGNQPQH
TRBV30 AFDRRDTEAF
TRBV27 ASSPGPYGYT
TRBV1 TSSQETGSYNEQF
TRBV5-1 ASSDLGPGTTEAF
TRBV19 ASSIGDREETQY
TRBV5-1 ASNGGTEAF
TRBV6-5 ASSLTTGTGYGYT
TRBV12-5 ASGLPPALDRRSNQPQH
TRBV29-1 SVLLAGGPRTYEQY
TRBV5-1 ASSLTTGTGELF
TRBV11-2 ASSLLLYQETQY
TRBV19 ASRPPRTASGNTIY
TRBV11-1 ASSHEGGADTQY
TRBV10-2 ASSGLAGASDEQF
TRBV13 ASSRRLAGRSYNEQF
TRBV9 ASSPGSSGNTIY
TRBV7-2 ASRSGRLGYGYT
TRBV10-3 AISGGDWGDQPQH
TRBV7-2 ASSLARNGETQY
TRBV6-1 ASSEWGTSGIYEQY
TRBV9 ASSGHRGNYGYT
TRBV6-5 ASRRSSEKLF
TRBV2 ASRSGGLYGYT
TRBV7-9 ASSWDRVDGYT
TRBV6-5 ASMGGRKYNEQF
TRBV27 ASSIRAGNTIY
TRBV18 ASSPQVLAGDNEQF
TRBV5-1 ASSSRGGGEKLF
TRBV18 ASSPRTGGTDTQY
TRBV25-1 ASRASGSFYNEQF
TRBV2 ASAADRGNYGYT
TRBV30 AWETGYYEQY
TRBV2 AIRDIDRAYEQY
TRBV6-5 ASSDRPGDYGYT
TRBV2 ASSVSETQY
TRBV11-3 ASSFSGLNTEAF
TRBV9 ASSSRGDEQF
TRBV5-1 ASRVGTANYGYT
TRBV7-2 ASSLDLGLGDTQY